Shown below are 12 T cell receptor beta chains from a single sample sequenced in a study of shared clonotypes between healthy human individuals. Terminally differentiated effector memory CD45RA+ cells were left out of the naive CD8 fraction, which was CD45RO-negative and positively selected for CCR7. Measured with immunoSEQ multiplex PCR; TCRdb has only the in-frame clones, and not every one. The sample has millions of clones, roughly 95% seen once. The source material was naive CD8+ T cells sorted from blood. These TCRs come from a man aged 18 to 35 in good health.

This clone was counted once. This sequence joins TRBV11-2 and TRBJ2-5, with 10 nucleotides matching TRBD2. Germline CDR1 reads SGHAT; CDR2 reads FQNNGV. V shed 5 bases and J 4 bases; nucleotides not matched to a gene: 7. This CDR3 is 15 amino acids long. In nucleotides, the CDR3 is TGTGCCAGCAGCGCGCCGGGACTAGCGCCAGAGACCCAGTACTTC. It is translated as CASSAPGLAPETQYF.

V is TRBV11-2 and J is TRBJ2-7; maybe TRBD2 (5 bases). Germline V gene data show CDR1 as SGHAT and CDR2 as FQNNGV. Between the trimmed V and J ends, which lost 8 bases and 0 bases, there was a span of 11 bases. This CDR3 contains 13 residues. The CDR3: CASVKGDSYEQYF. The CDR3 DNA reads as TGTGCCAGCGTTAAGGGAGACTCCTACGAGCAGTACTTC.

The V and J genes are TRBV27 and TRBJ2-7, with 12 bases that match TRBD2. The CDR3 extends over 15 amino acids. Germline V CDR1 and CDR2: MNHEY, SMNVEV (reference sequence). V lost 3 bases to trimming and J lost 2 bases; unmatched junction nucleotides: 2. The CDR3 nucleotides are TGTGCCAGCAGTTTGACTAGCGGGAGTCCCTACGAGCAGTACTTC. It encodes CASSLTSGSPYEQYF.

The genes are TRBV4-3 and TRBJ2-1; tentative D call: TRBD1 (6 bases). Trimming left V 4 bases short and J 6 bases short, with 13 bases between. Germline lookup yields CDR1 LGHNA and CDR2 YSLEER. The CDR3 extends over 14 amino acids. CDR3 in amino acids: CASSPLTGSNEQFF. CDR3 DNA sequence: TGCGCCAGCAGCCCCCTAACAGGGTCCAATGAGCAGTTCTTC.

In the case of this clone: Different DNA sequences within this sample yield the same CDR3. This chain connects TRBV6-5 to TRBJ1-5; perhaps TRBD1 as D (6 bases). V lost 0 bases and J 6 bases, leaving 9 bases between the germline ends. Germline values: CDR1 MNHEY, CDR2 SVGAGI. The CDR3 extends over 14 amino acids. The CDR3 nucleotides read TGTGCCAGCAGTTACTCCGAGGGGGGTCAGCCCCAGCATTTT. It specifies CASSYSEGGQPQHF.

The genes are TRBV2 and TRBJ2-1; TRBD1 is a possible D gene (5 bases). Between the trimmed V and J ends, which lost 8 bases and 9 bases, there was a span of 26 bases. The CDR3 consists of 16 residues. CDR1 and CDR2 from the germline V gene are SNHLY and FYNNEI. For the CDR3, the DNA is TGTGCCAGCGACGTGAAGGCGCTAGTCTTGGACACTGAGCAGTTCTTC. Translated: CASDVKALVLDTEQFF.

This chain joins TRBV5-4 and TRBJ2-5; 9 bases map to TRBD2. The CDR3 is 15 residues long. The V gene end was trimmed by 2 bases and the J gene end by 2 bases; junction bases not matched to a gene: 4. From germline, CDR1 is SGHNT and CDR2 YYREEE (reference sequence). DNA of the CDR3: TGTGCCAGCAGCTTAACGCTAGCGGGACAAGAGACCCAGTACTTC. Amino acids: CASSLTLAGQETQYF.

This clone was observed a handful of times. The chain employs TRBV9 and TRBJ2-2; a weak D match, TRBD2 (5 bases). Between the trimmed V and J ends, which lost 0 bases and 2 bases, there was a span of 11 bases. The CDR3 runs 16 residues. Germline loops: CDR1 SGDLS, CDR2 YYNGEE. The CDR3 DNA sequence: TGTGCCAGCAGCGTAGCCGGTCTAGCTAACACCGGGGAGCTGTTTTTT. Translation: CASSVAGLANTGELFF.

The V and J genes are TRBV6-1 and TRBJ2-7, with a tentative D call TRBD2 (6 bases). Germline CDR1 is MNHNS and CDR2 is SASEGT. The CDR3 is 15 amino acids. V was trimmed by 7 bases and J by 3 bases, leaving 19 bases between them. The CDR3 nucleotides read TGTGCCAGCATTCCTCCGGGCGGGGCCCTCTACGAGCAGTACTTC. Its translation: CASIPPGGALYEQYF.

The CDR3 bases are TGTGCCAGCAGCCACAGGACAGGGCCTAATTCACCCCTCCACTTT. This sequence encodes CASSHRTGPNSPLHF. The chain combines TRBV14 with TRBJ1-6, with 8 bases aligning to TRBD1. The germline V gene encodes CDR1 SGHDN and CDR2 FVKESK. The CDR3 has 15 amino acids. With V trimmed by 3 bases and J by 6 bases, 4 bases remained unmatched.

In regard to this clone: Distinct nucleotide sequences in the sample also encode this CDR3. The chain recombines TRBV6-5 with TRBJ1-1; D is possibly TRBD1 (5 bases). The CDR3 is 13 amino acids. In germline, CDR1 is MNHEY, CDR2 SVGAGI. Trimming took off 4 bases at V and 1 base at J, with 7 bases between the two ends. CDR3 residues: CASSFGTNTEAFF. The CDR3 nucleotides read TGTGCCAGCAGTTTTGGGACGAACACTGAAGCTTTCTTT.

On this clone: The same CDR3 also results from other DNA sequences found in this sample. This rearrangement joins TRBV7-9 to TRBJ2-1, with TRBD2 as a possible D gene (5 bases). The CDR3 extends over 12 amino acids. The germline CDR1 and CDR2 sequences are SEHNR and FQNEAQ (reference sequence). V dropped 5 bases and J dropped 8 bases, with 10 bases sitting between them. For the CDR3, the DNA is TGTGCCAGCAGCCCTAGCCTCGATGAGCAGTTCTTC. This encodes CASSPSLDEQFF.